This T cell receptor (beta chain) originates from a study of neoadjuvant anti-PD-1 for oral cavity cancer. Time point here: after neoadjuvant nivolumab, at surgical resection. Patients were newly diagnosed with stage II-IVA oral cavity squamous cell carcinoma without prior systemic or radiation treatment. Cohort: HPV-negative, locally advanced oral cavity squamous cell carcinoma patients. Clones were read by immunoSEQ multiplex PCR, and TCRdb kept only the in-frame ones, dropping some. The data hold around 21,000 clones, with 45% observed a single time. Only a few counts were recorded for this clone. The CDR3 is 13 amino acids. The germline V gene encodes CDR1 MNHEY and CDR2 SMNVEV (reference sequence). The V gene end was trimmed by 4 bases and the J gene end by 7 bases; junction bases not matched to a gene: 4.

Sequences were derived from tumor tissue, sampled after nivolumab (anti-PD-1) treatment. V usage is TRBV27 and J usage is TRBJ2-7, with 10 bases fitting TRBD1. The clonotype comes from a person aged 35-79 years with oral cavity squamous cell carcinoma. The CDR3 DNA reads as TGTGCCAGCAGTTCGGACAGGGGGGGAGAGCAGTACTTC. It is translated as CASSSDRGGEQYF.